Listed below are T cell receptor beta chains from one sample, sequenced in a study of response to subunit inactivated influenza vaccine. TCRdb independently ran MiXCR on the RT-PCR reads; one entry per CDR3 protein. Of more than 500,000 distinct CDR3 sequences listed, 11% were seen once; the top ten hold approximately 10%. The sample also formed part of further work on T cells expressing NK-cell markers.

The specimen was PBMCs from blood, collected on the day of vaccination. These receptors were taken from a man aged 50 to 59 who received an inactivated influenza vaccine. Each CDR3 is given with its conserved first and last residue. A D gene is named only where the DNA matches it firmly. The size of a clone is reported for some rows only, either as once, few or many, or as a class for expanded clones.

V gene,J gene,D gene,clone size,CDR3 DNA,CDR3 protein
TRBV6-1,TRBJ1-1,NA,NA,TGTGCCAGCAACCCCGTAGGGGGGAACCGCATGAACACTGAAGCTTTCTTT,CASNPVGGNRMNTEAFF
TRBV7-9,TRBJ2-1,NA,few,TGTGCCAGCAGCTTAGATGGGACTGGAAACTACAATGAGCAGTTCTTC,CASSLDGTGNYNEQFF
TRBV7-2,TRBJ2-5,NA,NA,TGTGCCAGCAGCTATACCTGGGTCCGGAACCAAGAGACCCAGTACTTC,CASSYTWVRNQETQYF
TRBV7-9,TRBJ1-1,NA,NA,TGTGCCAGCAGACCACAGGGCGGCGGCACTGAAGCTTTCTTT,CASRPQGGGTEAFF
TRBV28,TRBJ2-1,NA,NA,TGTGCCAGCAGTTTATACGGTAGAAAGGGGAATGAGCAGTTCTTC,CASSLYGRKGNEQFF
TRBV4-2,TRBJ2-7,TRBD2,many,TGTGCCAGCAGCCAAGGCTATAGCGGGACTTACGAGCAGTACTTC,CASSQGYSGTYEQYF
TRBV20-1,TRBJ1-4,NA,few,TGCAGTGCTGGCAGTCCAACTAATGAAAAACTGTTTTTT,CSAGSPTNEKLFF
TRBV7-2,TRBJ2-7,TRBD1,few,TGTGCCAGCAGCGTCGTCCAGGGGGCTGCCTACGAGCAGTACTTC,CASSVVQGAAYEQYF
TRBV15,TRBJ2-7,TRBD1,few,TGTGCCACCAGCAGAGATCCCCTGGACAGGAGCGTTTACGAGCAGTACTTC,CATSRDPLDRSVYEQYF
TRBV28,TRBJ2-2,NA,many,TGTGCCAGCGGTCGAGTTACCGGGGAGCTGTTTTTT,CASGRVTGELFF
TRBV6-1,TRBJ1-5,TRBD1,NA,TGTGCCAGCAGCACCCAGGGGGGTCAGCCCCAGCATTTT,CASSTQGGQPQHF
TRBV27,TRBJ1-4,TRBD1,NA,TGTGCCAGCAGAACCACAGGGGGGCTGACTAATGAAAAACTGTTTTTT,CASRTTGGLTNEKLFF
TRBV4-1,TRBJ1-1,TRBD1,few,TGCGCCAGCAGCCAATGGCAGGGGGGCACTGAAGCTTTCTTT,CASSQWQGGTEAFF
TRBV29-1,TRBJ2-3,TRBD2,many,TGCAGCGTTGTTGGGACTAGCGGGGGGAGCACAGATACGCAGTATTTT,CSVVGTSGGSTDTQYF
TRBV7-2,TRBJ2-1,TRBD2,many,TGTGCCAGCAGCTTAGCGTGGCTAGCGGGAGGGTACAATGAGCAGTTCTTC,CASSLAWLAGGYNEQFF
TRBV25-1,TRBJ2-2,NA,few,TGTGCCAGCAGCCCTACGGGGCAGGGATTGAGCGGGGAGCTGTTTTTT,CASSPTGQGLSGELFF
TRBV6-5,TRBJ2-1,TRBD2,NA,TGTGCCAGCAGTTACTCGCCCGGACTAGGGAAGGTCAATGAGCAGTTCTTC,CASSYSPGLGKVNEQFF
TRBV11-2,TRBJ2-1,NA,few,TGTGCCAGCAGCTTAAGCTTAAGGTCGGAAGGGCATGAGCAGTTCTTC,CASSLSLRSEGHEQFF
TRBV5-1,TRBJ2-5,TRBD1,many,TGCGCCAGCAGCTCGGGACAGGAGGAGACCCAGTACTTC,CASSSGQEETQYF
TRBV27,TRBJ2-7,NA,many,TGTGCCAGCAGCCCTTTACAGGTCCCTATCTCCTACGAGCAGTACTTC,CASSPLQVPISYEQYF
TRBV5-1,TRBJ2-2,NA,many,TGCGCCAGCAGCGCCACAGACACCGGGGAGCTGTTTTTT,CASSATDTGELFF
TRBV3-1,TRBJ2-2,TRBD1,NA,TGTGCCACAGGTAGACAGGGCTCGAACACCGGGGAGCTGTTTTTT,CATGRQGSNTGELFF
TRBV9,TRBJ2-2,TRBD2,NA,TGTGCCAGCAGCGTAGCGTCAGCGGGGGGGCCCGGGGAGCTGTTTTTT,CASSVASAGGPGELFF
TRBV12-3/TRBV12-4,TRBJ2-7,NA,few,TGTGCCAGCAGAAGGGACATCTACGAGCAGTACTTC,CASRRDIYEQYF
TRBV6-1,TRBJ1-4,NA,few,TGTGCCAGCAGCCGCGGGGGGGCTGGTGAAAAACTGTTTTTT,CASSRGGAGEKLFF
TRBV6-5,TRBJ2-3,TRBD2,few,TGTGCCAGCAGTTATAGCGGGAGGGGCGCAGATACGCAGTATTTT,CASSYSGRGADTQYF
TRBV29-1,TRBJ2-7,NA,many,TGCAGCGTTGTTAGGGGCAGCTCCTACGAGCAGTACTTC,CSVVRGSSYEQYF
TRBV4-3,TRBJ2-4,TRBD2,few,TGCGCCAGCAGCCAAGATACTAGCGGGGGGAGGGCCAAAAACATTCAGTACTTC,CASSQDTSGGRAKNIQYF
TRBV29-1,TRBJ1-2,TRBD1,NA,TGCAGCGTCCTTAGTCCGGGACAGGGGTACCCTGTGGACTATGGCTACACCTTC,CSVLSPGQGYPVDYGYTF
TRBV5-1,TRBJ2-2,NA,NA,TGCGCCAGCAGCTTGTCAACCGAGGCCGGGGAGCTGTTTTTT,CASSLSTEAGELFF
TRBV27,TRBJ2-1,NA,few,TGTGCCAGCACGGGTTTGGGCAATGAGCAGTTCTTC,CASTGLGNEQFF
TRBV12-3/TRBV12-4,TRBJ2-4,NA,few,TGTGCCAGCAGTTTTTCTCCCTCACTAGCCAAAAACATTCAGTACTTC,CASSFSPSLAKNIQYF
TRBV27,TRBJ2-7,TRBD2,many,TGTGCCAGCAGCTTCGGGGGGTCTTCCTACGAGCAGTACTTC,CASSFGGSSYEQYF
TRBV6-2/TRBV6-3,TRBJ2-7,NA,few,TGTGCCAGCAGTTATCAACTAGCCCAGGCCTACGAGCAGTACTTC,CASSYQLAQAYEQYF
TRBV6-5,TRBJ2-3,TRBD2,many,TGTGCCAGCAGTTACGAGACTAGCGGAGGAGAGAGAGATACGCAGTATTTT,CASSYETSGGERDTQYF
TRBV12-3/TRBV12-4,TRBJ1-2,TRBD1,NA,TGTGCCAGCAGTTTAGTGACAGGGGCCGTCGGCTATGGCTACACCTTC,CASSLVTGAVGYGYTF
TRBV7-2,TRBJ2-2,NA,NA,TGTGCCAGCAGACGGGACGGTGCCACCGGGGAGCTGTTTTTT,CASRRDGATGELFF
TRBV14,TRBJ2-5,NA,NA,TGTGCCAGCAGCCAAGTGACTAGTCTCGAGACCCAGTACTTC,CASSQVTSLETQYF
TRBV10-3,TRBJ2-3,TRBD2,few,TGTGCCATCAGTGTCGGCGAGGCGGGGGGGCGGTATACGCAGTATTTT,CAISVGEAGGRYTQYF
TRBV20-1,TRBJ1-1,NA,NA,TGCAGTGCTAGAGATATCCGACAGAACACTGAAGCTTTCTTT,CSARDIRQNTEAFF
TRBV5-1,TRBJ2-1,TRBD2,NA,TGCGCCAGCAGCTTCGCTAGCGGGAGGGGCGATGAGCAGTTCTTC,CASSFASGRGDEQFF
TRBV10-3,TRBJ2-1,TRBD1,few,TGTGCCATCAGACCCGGGACAGGGGATGATGAGCAGTTCTTC,CAIRPGTGDDEQFF